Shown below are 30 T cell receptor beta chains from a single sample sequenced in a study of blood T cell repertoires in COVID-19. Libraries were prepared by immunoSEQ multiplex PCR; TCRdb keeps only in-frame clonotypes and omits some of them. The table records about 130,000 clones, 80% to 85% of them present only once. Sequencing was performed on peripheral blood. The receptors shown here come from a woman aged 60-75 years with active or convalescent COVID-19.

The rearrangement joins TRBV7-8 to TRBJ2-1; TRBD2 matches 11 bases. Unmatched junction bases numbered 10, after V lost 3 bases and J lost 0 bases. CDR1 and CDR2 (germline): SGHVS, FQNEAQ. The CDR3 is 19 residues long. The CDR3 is CASSFPGLAVTSSYNEQFF. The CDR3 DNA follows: TGTGCCAGCAGCTTCCCGGGACTAGCGGTAACGAGCTCCTACAATGAGCAGTTCTTC.

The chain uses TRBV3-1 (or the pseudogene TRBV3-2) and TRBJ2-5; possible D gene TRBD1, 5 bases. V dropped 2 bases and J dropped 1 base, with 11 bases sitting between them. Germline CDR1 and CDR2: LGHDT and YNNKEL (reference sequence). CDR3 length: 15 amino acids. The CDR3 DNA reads TGTGCCAGCAGCCAACACCCACAGGTCCAAGAGACCCAGTACTTC. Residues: CASSQHPQVQETQYF.

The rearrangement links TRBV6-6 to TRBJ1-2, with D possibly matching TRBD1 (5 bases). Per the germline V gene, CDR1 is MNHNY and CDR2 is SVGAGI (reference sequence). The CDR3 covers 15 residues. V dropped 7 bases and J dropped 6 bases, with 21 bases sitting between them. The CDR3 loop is CASTMGGTKTHGYTF. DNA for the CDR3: TGTGCCAGCACTATGGGGGGGACGAAAACGCATGGCTACACCTTC.

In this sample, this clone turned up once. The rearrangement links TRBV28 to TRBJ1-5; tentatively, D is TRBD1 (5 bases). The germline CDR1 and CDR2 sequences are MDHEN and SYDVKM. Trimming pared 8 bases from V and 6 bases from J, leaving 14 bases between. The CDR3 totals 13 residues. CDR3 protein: CASLQGGVQPQHF. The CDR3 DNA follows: TGTGCCAGCCTGCAGGGAGGGGTTCAGCCCCAGCATTTT. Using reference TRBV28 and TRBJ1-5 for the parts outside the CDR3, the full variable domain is DVKVTQSSRYLVKRTGEKVFLECVQDMDHENMFWYRQDPGLGLRLIYFSYDVKMKEKGDIPEGYSVSREKKERFSLILESASTNQTSMYLCASLQGGVQPQHFGDGTRLSIL.

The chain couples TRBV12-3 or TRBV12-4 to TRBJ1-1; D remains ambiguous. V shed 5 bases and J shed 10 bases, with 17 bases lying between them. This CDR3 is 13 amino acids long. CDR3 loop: CASSLTEGTRAFF. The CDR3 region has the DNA TGTGCCAGCAGTCTGACTGAGGGCACGCGAGCTTTCTTT.

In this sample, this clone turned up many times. The CDR3 sequence is CASSLGEGSGYTF. The CDR3 DNA sequence: TGTGCCAGCAGCTTAGGAGAGGGATCTGGCTACACCTTC. V and J are TRBV7-9 and TRBJ1-2; unclear D gene. Germline CDR1 and CDR2: SEHNR and FQNEAQ (reference sequence). CDR3 size: 13 residues. Trimming took 1 base from V and 7 from J, leaving 10 bases between them.

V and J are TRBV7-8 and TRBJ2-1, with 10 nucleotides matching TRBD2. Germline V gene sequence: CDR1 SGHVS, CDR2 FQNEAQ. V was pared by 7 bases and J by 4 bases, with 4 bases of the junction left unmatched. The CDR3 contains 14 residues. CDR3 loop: CASKVAGGYNEQFF. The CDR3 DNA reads TGTGCCAGCAAGGTAGCGGGAGGATACAATGAGCAGTTCTTC. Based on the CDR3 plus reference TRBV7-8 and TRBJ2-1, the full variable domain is GAGVSQSPRYKVAKRGQDVALRCDPISGHVSLFWYQQALGQGPEFLTYFQNEAQLDKSGLPSDRFFAERPEGSVSTLKIQRTQQEDSAVYLCASKVAGGYNEQFFGPGTRLTVL.

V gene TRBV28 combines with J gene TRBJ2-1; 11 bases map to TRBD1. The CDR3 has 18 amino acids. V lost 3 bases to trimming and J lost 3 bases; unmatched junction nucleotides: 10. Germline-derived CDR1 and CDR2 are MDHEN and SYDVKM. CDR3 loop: CASSFYRDRGVDYNEQFF. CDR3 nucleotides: TGTGCCAGCAGTTTCTACCGGGACAGGGGGGTGGACTACAATGAGCAGTTCTTC.

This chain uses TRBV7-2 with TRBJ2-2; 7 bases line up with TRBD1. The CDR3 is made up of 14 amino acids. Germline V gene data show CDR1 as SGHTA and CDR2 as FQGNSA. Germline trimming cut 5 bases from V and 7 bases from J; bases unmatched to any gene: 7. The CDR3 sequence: CASSKEQGIGELFF. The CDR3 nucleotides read TGTGCCAGCAGCAAAGAACAGGGGATCGGGGAGCTGTTTTTT.

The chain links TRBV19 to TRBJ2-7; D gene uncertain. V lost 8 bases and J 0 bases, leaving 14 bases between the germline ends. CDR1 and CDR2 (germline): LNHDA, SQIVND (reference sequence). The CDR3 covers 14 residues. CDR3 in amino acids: CASSPRGFSYEQYF. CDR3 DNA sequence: TGTGCCAGTTCTCCTCGCGGATTCTCCTACGAGCAGTACTTC.

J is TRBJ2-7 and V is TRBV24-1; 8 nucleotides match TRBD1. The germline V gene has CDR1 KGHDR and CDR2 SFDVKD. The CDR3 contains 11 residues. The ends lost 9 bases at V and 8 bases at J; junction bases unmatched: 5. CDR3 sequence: CATGYRGKQYF. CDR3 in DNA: TGTGCCACCGGATACAGGGGGAAGCAGTACTTC.

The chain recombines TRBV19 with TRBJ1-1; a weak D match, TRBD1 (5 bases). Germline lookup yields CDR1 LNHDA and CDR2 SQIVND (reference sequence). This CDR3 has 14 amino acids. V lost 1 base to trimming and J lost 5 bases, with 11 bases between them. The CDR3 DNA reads TGTGCCAGTAGTATAGTTCTACAGGAAACTGAAGCTTTCTTT. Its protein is CASSIVLQETEAFF.

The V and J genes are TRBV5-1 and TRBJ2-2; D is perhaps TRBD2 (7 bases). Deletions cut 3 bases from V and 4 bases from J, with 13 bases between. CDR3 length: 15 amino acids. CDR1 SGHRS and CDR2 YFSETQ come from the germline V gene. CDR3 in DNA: TGCGCCAGCAGCTGGGAGGGGGTCCCCACCGGGGAGCTGTTTTTT. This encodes CASSWEGVPTGELFF.

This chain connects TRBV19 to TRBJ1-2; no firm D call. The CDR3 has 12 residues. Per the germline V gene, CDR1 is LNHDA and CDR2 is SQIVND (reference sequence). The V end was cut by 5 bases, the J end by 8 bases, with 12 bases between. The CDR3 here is CASSAGVRGYTF. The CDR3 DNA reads TGTGCCAGTAGTGCGGGAGTCAGGGGCTACACCTTC. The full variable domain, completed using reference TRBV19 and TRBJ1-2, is DGGITQSPKYLFRKEGQNVTLSCEQNLNHDAMYWYRQDPGQGLRLIYYSQIVNDFQKGDIAEGYSVSREKKESFPLTVTSAQKNPTAFYLCASSAGVRGYTFGSGTRLTVV.

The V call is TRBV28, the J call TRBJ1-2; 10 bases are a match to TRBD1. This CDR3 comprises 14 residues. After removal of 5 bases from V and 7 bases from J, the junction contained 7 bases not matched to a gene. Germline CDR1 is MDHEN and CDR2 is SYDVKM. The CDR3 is CASSTRQGASGYTF. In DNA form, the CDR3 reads TGTGCCAGCAGTACCCGACAGGGGGCAAGTGGCTACACCTTC.

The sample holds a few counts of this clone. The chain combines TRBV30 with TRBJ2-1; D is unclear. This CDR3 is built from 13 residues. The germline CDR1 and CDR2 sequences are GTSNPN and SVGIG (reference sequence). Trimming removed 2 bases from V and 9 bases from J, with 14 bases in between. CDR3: CAWSLLGSLEQFF. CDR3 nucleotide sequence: TGTGCCTGGAGTCTCCTAGGTAGCCTTGAGCAGTTCTTC.

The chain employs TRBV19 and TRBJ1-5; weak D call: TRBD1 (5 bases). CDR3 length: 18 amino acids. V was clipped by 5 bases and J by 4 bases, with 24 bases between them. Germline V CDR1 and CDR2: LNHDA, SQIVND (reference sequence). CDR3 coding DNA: TGTGCCAGTAGTCTCCAGATACAAGACAGATATGAAAATCAGCCCCAGCATTTT. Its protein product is CASSLQIQDRYENQPQHF.

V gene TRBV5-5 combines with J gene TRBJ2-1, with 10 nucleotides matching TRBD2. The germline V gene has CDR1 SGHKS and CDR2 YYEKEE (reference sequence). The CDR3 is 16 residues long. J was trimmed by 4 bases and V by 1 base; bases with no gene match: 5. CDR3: CASSLLAGVGYNEQFF. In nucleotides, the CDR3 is TGTGCCAGCAGCTTGCTAGCGGGAGTCGGTTACAATGAGCAGTTCTTC.

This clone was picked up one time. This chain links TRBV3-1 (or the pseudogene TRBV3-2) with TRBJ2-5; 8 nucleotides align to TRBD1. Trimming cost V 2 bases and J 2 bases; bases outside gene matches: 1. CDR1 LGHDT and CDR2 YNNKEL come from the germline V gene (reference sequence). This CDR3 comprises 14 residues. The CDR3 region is CASSQWTGQETQYF. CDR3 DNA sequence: TGTGCCAGCAGCCAATGGACAGGGCAAGAGACCCAGTACTTC.

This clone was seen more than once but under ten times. The CDR3 region is CASKALAGQNTGELFF. In DNA, the CDR3 is TGTGCCAGTAAAGCTCTAGCGGGACAGAACACCGGGGAGCTGTTTTTT. This chain uses TRBV2 with TRBJ2-2; 9 bases align to TRBD2. The germline CDR1 and CDR2 sequences are SNHLY and FYNNEI. The CDR3 covers 16 residues. With 9 bases clipped from V and 1 base from J, the junction kept 9 bases outside the gene matches.

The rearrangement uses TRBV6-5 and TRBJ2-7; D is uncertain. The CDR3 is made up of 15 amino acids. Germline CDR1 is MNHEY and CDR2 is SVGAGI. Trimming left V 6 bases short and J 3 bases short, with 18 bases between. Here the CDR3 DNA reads TGTGCCAGCAGCGCTAAGTCTAACTCCCTCTACGAGCAGTACGTC. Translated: CASSAKSNSLYEQYV.

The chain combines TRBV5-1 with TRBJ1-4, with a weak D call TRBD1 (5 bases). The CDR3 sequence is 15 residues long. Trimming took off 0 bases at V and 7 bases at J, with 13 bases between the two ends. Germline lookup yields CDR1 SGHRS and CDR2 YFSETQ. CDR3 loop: CASSLGFSDIEKLFF. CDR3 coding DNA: TGCGCCAGCAGCTTGGGCTTCTCGGACATTGAAAAACTGTTTTTT.

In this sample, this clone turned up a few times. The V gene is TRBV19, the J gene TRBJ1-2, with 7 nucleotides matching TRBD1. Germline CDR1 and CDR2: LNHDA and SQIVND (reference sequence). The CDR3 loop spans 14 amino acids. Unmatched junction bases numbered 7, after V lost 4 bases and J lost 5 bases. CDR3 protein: CASSTRGTVYGYTF. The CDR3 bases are TGTGCCAGTAGTACCCGCGGGACAGTGTATGGCTACACCTTC.

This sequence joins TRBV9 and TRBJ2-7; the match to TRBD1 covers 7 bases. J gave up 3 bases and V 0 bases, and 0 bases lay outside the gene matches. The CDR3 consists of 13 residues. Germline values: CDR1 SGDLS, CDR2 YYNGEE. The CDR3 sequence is CASSVGDSYEQYF. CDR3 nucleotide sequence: TGTGCCAGCAGCGTAGGGGACAGCTACGAGCAGTACTTC. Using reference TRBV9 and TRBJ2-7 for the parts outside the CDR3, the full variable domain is DSGVTQTPKHLITATGQRVTLRCSPRSGDLSVYWYQQSLDQGLQFLIQYYNGEERAKGNILERFSAQQFPDLHSELNLSSLELGDSALYFCASSVGDSYEQYFGPGTRLTVT.

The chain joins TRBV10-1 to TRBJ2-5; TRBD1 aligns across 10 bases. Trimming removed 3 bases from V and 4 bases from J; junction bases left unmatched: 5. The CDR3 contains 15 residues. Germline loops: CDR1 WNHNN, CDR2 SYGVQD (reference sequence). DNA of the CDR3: TGCGCCAGCAGTGAAGAGACAGGGGGCAGAGAGACCCAGTACTTC. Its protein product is CASSEETGGRETQYF.

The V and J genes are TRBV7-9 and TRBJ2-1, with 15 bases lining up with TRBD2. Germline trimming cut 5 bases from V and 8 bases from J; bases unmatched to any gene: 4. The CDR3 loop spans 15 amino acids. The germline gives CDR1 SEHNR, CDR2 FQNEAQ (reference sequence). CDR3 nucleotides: TGTGCCAGCAGCCCGGGACTAGCGGGAGGCGATGAGCAGTTCTTC. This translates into CASSPGLAGGDEQFF.

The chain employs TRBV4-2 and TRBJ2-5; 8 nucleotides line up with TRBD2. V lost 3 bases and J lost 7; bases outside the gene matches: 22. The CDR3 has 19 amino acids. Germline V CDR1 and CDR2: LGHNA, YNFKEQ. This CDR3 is CASSQGGGGPETPPRTQYF. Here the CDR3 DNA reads TGTGCCAGCAGCCAGGGGGGCGGGGGGCCCGAAACCCCCCCGAGGACCCAGTACTTC.

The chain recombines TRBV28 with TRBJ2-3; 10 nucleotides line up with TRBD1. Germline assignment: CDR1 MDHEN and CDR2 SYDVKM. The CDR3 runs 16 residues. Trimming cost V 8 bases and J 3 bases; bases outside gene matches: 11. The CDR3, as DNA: TGTGCCAGCGGACTAGTGGGGGACAGGGGAACAGATACGCAGTATTTT. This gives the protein CASGLVGDRGTDTQYF.

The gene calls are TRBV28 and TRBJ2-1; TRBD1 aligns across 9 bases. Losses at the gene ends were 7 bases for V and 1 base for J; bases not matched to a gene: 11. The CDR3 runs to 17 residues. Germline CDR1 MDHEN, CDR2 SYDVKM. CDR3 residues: CASTIPTGQGSYNEQFF. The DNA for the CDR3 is TGTGCCAGCACCATCCCAACCGGACAGGGGTCCTACAATGAGCAGTTCTTC.

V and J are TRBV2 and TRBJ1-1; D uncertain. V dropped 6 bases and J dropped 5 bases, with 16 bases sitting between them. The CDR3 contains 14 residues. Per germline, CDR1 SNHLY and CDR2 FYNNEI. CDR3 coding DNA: TGTGCCAGCAGGTCCCTGCGGGGTTGGACTGAAGCTTTCTTT. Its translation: CASRSLRGWTEAFF.